The text below deals with one TCR beta chain. The data stem from a study of cytomegalovirus exposure and HLA in healthy donors. The PCR used 60 Vbeta and 13 Jbeta primers. Sequencing used immunoSEQ multiplex PCR; TCRdb keeps in-frame clones, though not all of them. This sample has about 130,000 clones, with roughly 79% found just once. The CDR3 totals 13 residues. V shed 9 bases and J 5 bases; nucleotides not matched to a gene: 7. CDR1 is SNHLY and CDR2 is FYNNEI in the germline V gene. The sample taken for sequencing was PBMCs. The TCR was taken from a man aged 18 to 35 in good health and CMV-seronegative. The gene calls are TRBV2 and TRBJ1-5; 7 nucleotides align to TRBD1. DNA of the CDR3: TGTGCCAGAGAAGACAGGGAAGATCAGCCCCAGCATTTT. This sequence encodes CAREDREDQPQHF.